The 13 T cell receptor beta chains in this list originate from one sample, sequenced in a study of blood T cell repertoires in COVID-19. Clones were read by immunoSEQ multiplex PCR, and TCRdb kept only the in-frame ones, dropping some. The sample holds 9,500 to 15,000 clones, approximately 80% seen once. The source material was peripheral blood. These receptors were obtained from a man older than 75 with acute or convalescent COVID-19.

V is TRBV19 and J is TRBJ2-5, with 10 positions matching TRBD1. V dropped 6 bases and J dropped 4; count of bases not matched to a gene: 8. The CDR3 sequence is 15 residues long. Per germline, CDR1 LNHDA and CDR2 SQIVND (reference sequence). DNA for the CDR3: TGTGCCAGTAGCAAAGGGACAGGGGCACGAGAGACCCAGTACTTC. It translates to CASSKGTGARETQYF.

The chain joins TRBV7-6 to TRBJ2-3; possible D gene TRBD1, 5 bases. Per the germline V gene, CDR1 is SGHVS and CDR2 is FNYEAQ. The CDR3 is 16 amino acids. The V end was cut by 1 base, the J end by 0 bases, with 11 bases between. The DNA of the CDR3 is TGTGCCAGCAGCTTAGTGCAGGGTCTTAGCACAGATACGCAGTATTTT. Its translation is CASSLVQGLSTDTQYF. The whole variable domain, remainder taken from reference TRBV7-6 and TRBJ2-3, is GAGVSQSPRYKVTKRGQDVALRCDPISGHVSLYWYRQALGQGPEFLTYFNYEAQQDKSGLPNDRFSAERPEGSISTLTIQRTEQRDSAMYRCASSLVQGLSTDTQYFGPGTRLTVL.

This clone was observed a few times. The J gene is TRBJ2-2, the V gene TRBV28; D gene uncertain. Germline CDR1 and CDR2: MDHEN and SYDVKM. Trimming took off 6 bases at V and 1 base at J, with 3 bases between the two ends. There are 12 residues in the CDR3. Here the CDR3 DNA reads TGTGCCAGCAGACAGAACACCGGGGAGCTGTTTTTT. Its protein product is CASRQNTGELFF.

J is TRBJ2-3 and V is TRBV19; D may be TRBD1 (6 bases). V dropped 8 bases and J dropped 4 bases, with 16 bases sitting between them. The CDR3 is 14 amino acids. Germline lookup yields CDR1 LNHDA and CDR2 SQIVND (reference sequence). CDR3 amino acids: CASALGHEPDTQYF. DNA of the CDR3: TGTGCCAGTGCCTTGGGACACGAGCCAGATACGCAGTATTTT.

This sequence joins TRBV19 and TRBJ2-7, with D tentatively TRBD2 (5 bases). This CDR3 region has 12 residues. Germline V CDR1 and CDR2: LNHDA, SQIVND (reference sequence). CDR3 sequence (DNA): TGTGTACTCGGGGTACAGAAATACGAGCAGTACTTC. As protein: CVLGVQKYEQYF.

The genes are TRBV7-2 and TRBJ1-5; TRBD1 matches 11 bases. The CDR3 is 14 amino acids. Germline-derived CDR1 and CDR2 are SGHTA and FQGNSA. V lost 5 bases to trimming and J lost 12 bases; unmatched junction nucleotides: 9. The CDR3 DNA sequence: TGTGCCAGCAGCCCCGGGACAGGGGGGGACCACCAGCATTTT. This encodes CASSPGTGGDHQHF.

This clone was detected once. The V and J genes are TRBV18 and TRBJ1-5; D might be TRBD1 (5 bases). Germline V gene lookup returns CDR1 KGHSH and CDR2 LQKENI. V was trimmed by 6 bases and J by 4 bases, leaving 10 bases between them. The CDR3 covers 13 residues. DNA of the CDR3: TGTGCCAGCTCGTCGACAGCTAATCAGCCCCAGCATTTT. This sequence encodes CASSSTANQPQHF.

The rearrangement uses TRBV6-5 and TRBJ1-1, with 7 bases matching TRBD1. The CDR3 loop spans 15 amino acids. V trimming: 2 bases; J trimming: 0 bases; junction bases outside the gene matches: 3. Germline CDR1 MNHEY, CDR2 SVGAGI. The CDR3 region is CASSYEGQLNTEAFF. As DNA, the CDR3 is TGTGCCAGCAGTTACGAGGGACAGTTGAACACTGAAGCTTTCTTT.

The V gene is TRBV27, the J gene TRBJ2-7; 9 bases map to TRBD2. The CDR3 covers 14 residues. V trimming: 2 bases; J trimming: 3 bases; junction bases outside the gene matches: 2. Germline assignment: CDR1 MNHEY and CDR2 SMNVEV (reference sequence). The CDR3 DNA follows: TGTGCCAGCAGTTTAATAGCGGGGGTCTACGAGCAGTACTTC. This translates into CASSLIAGVYEQYF.

CDR3 region: CASSLWASTNEKLFF. The CDR3 DNA is TGCGCCAGCAGTCTCTGGGCTTCAACTAATGAAAAACTGTTTTTT. This chain uses TRBV10-1 with TRBJ1-4; D not certain. The germline V gene has CDR1 WNHNN and CDR2 SYGVQD (reference sequence). V was cut by 5 bases and J by 0 bases, with 10 bases left in between. This CDR3 spans 15 amino acids.

As for this clone: One end of the junction is discordant with germline, which a read error may explain. V and J are TRBV19 and TRBJ2-1; 7 bases map to TRBD1. This CDR3 is 11 amino acids long. Looked up from germline, CDR1 is LNHDA and CDR2 is SQIVND (reference sequence). CDR3 sequence (DNA): TGCCGGGACAGCCTATACAATGAGCAGTTCTTC. Translating gives CRDSLYNEQFF.

The rearrangement joins TRBV29-1 to TRBJ2-1, with TRBD1 matching 8 bases. The CDR3 runs 11 residues. CDR1 and CDR2 from the germline V gene are SQVTM and ANQGSEA. V dropped 6 bases and J dropped 7; count of bases not matched to a gene: 2. CDR3 amino acids: CSVTGGNEQFF. The CDR3 region has the DNA TGCAGCGTAACAGGGGGAAATGAGCAGTTCTTC.

This chain links TRBV5-1 with TRBJ2-2; possible D gene TRBD2, 6 bases. Germline V gives CDR1 SGHRS, CDR2 YFSETQ. Trimming removed 6 bases at V and 5 bases at J, with 20 bases between. This CDR3 is 16 amino acids long. Here the CDR3 reads CASTPSPGELTGELFF. DNA of the CDR3: TGCGCCAGCACCCCATCCCCGGGGGAGTTAACCGGGGAGCTGTTTTTT.